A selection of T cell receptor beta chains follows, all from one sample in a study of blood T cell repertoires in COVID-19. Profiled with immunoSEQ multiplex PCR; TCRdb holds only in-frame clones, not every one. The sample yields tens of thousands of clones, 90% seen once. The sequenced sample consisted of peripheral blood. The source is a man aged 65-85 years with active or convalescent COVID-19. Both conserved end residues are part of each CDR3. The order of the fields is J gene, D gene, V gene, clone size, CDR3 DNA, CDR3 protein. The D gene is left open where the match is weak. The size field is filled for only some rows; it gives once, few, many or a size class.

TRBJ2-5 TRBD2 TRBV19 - TGTGCCAGTAGTATGAGCGGGGGGAAAGAGACCCAGTACTTC CASSMSGGKETQYF
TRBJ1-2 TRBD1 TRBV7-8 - TGTGCCAGCAGCTTAAGGGACAGGGGGGAGACTAACTATGGCTACACCTTC CASSLRDRGETNYGYTF
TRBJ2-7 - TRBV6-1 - TGTGCCAGCAGTGACAGGGCAGCCTACGAGCAGTACTTC CASSDRAAYEQYF
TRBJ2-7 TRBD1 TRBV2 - TGTGCCAGCAGGGCACCCGGGACAGGGAGCTACGAGCAGTACTTC CASRAPGTGSYEQYF
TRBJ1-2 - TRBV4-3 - TGCGCCAGCAGCCAAGCGGGTTCCTCGGGAGGCTACACCTTC CASSQAGSSGGYTF
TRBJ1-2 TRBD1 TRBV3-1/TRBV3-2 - TGTGCCAGCAGCCAACCGACAGGGGGTGGCTACACCTTC CASSQPTGGGYTF
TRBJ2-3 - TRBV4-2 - TGTGCCAGCAGCGCCACAGGCTTCCCGACATTACAAGGCACAGATACGCAGTATTTT CASSATGFPTLQGTDTQYF
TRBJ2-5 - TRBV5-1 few TGCGCCAGCAGCACACAGGGCAATGGGGAGACCCAGTACTTC CASSTQGNGETQYF
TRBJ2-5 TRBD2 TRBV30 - TGTGCCTGGAGCGGCGGGGGGGCGGCTGAGACCCAGTACTTC CAWSGGGAAETQYF
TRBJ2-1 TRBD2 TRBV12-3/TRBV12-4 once TGTGCCAGCAGTCTCGGAGCGGGAGAGGGGTTCTTC CASSLGAGEGFF
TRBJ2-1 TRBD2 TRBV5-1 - TGCGCCAGCAGCGTCGGAGGGAGGGCCTTTGGTGAGCAGTTCTTC CASSVGGRAFGEQFF
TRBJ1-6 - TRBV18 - TGTGCCAGCTCCGGGGAGGTTACCAATTCACCCCTCCACTTT CASSGEVTNSPLHF
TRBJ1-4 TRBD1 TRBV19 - TGTGCCAGTAGTTTGCGGACAGGGTTTTATGAAAAACTGTTTTTT CASSLRTGFYEKLFF
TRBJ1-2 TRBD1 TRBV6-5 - TGTGCCAGCAGTCCGACAGGGGGCTACTATGGCTACACCTTC CASSPTGGYYGYTF
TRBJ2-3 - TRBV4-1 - TGCGCCAGCAGCCAAGGGGCTGGAGGGAGTGTGGCAGATACGCAGTATTTT CASSQGAGGSVADTQYF
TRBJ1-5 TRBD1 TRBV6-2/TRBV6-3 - TGTGCCAGCAGTTACTCTCCGACAGGGAGCAATCAGCCCCAGCATTTT CASSYSPTGSNQPQHF
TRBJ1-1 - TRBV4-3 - TGCGCCAGCAGCCAAGCTGGGAGGTCTGGGACTGAAGCTTTCTTT CASSQAGRSGTEAFF
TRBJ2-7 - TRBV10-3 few TGTGCCATCAGTGAGTCCGGGAAGGGATCCCCCTACGAGCAGTACTTC CAISESGKGSPYEQYF
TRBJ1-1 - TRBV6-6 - TGTGCCAGCAGTTACTCGAAGGGGCAGGACCAAGCTTTCTTT CASSYSKGQDQAFF
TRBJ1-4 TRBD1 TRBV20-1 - TGCAGTGCTAGTGGGACAGGGCTAGAAAAACTGTTTTTT CSASGTGLEKLFF
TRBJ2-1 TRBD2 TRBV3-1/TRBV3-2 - TGTGCCAGCTCCCAGGAAGCGGGAGGCCGTCGCAATGAGCAGTTCTTC CASSQEAGGRRNEQFF
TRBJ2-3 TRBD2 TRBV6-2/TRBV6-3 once TGTGCCAGCAACCCGGGACTAGCGGGGGAGATCACAGATACGCAGTATTTT CASNPGLAGEITDTQYF
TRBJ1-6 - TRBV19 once TGTGCCAGTAATTGGCCACAATATAATTCACCCCTCCACTTT CASNWPQYNSPLHF
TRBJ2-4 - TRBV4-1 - TGCGCCAGCAGCCAAGATAGAGGGTACCTCCAGGCCAAAAACATTCAGTACTTC CASSQDRGYLQAKNIQYF
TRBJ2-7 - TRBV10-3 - TGTGCCATCAGTGGGTCTGCTATCCGTAGCTCCTACGAGCAGTACTTC CAISGSAIRSSYEQYF
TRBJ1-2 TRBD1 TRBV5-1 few TGCGCCAGCAGCCTGGGACAGGGAGGCTATGGCTACACCTTC CASSLGQGGYGYTF
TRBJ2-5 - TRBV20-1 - TGCAGTGCTAGTCAGGAGACCCAGTACTTC CSASQETQYF
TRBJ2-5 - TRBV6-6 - TGTGCCAGCAGTAGCAACAGGGACCAGTACTTC CASSSNRDQYF
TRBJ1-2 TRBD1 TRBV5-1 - TGCGCCAGCACCCGGGACAGTTCGGCCGGCTACACCTTC CASTRDSSAGYTF
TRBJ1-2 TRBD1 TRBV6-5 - TGTGCCAGCAGTTCCCAGAACGACAGGGGGCGCGGGGGCTACACCTTC CASSSQNDRGRGGYTF
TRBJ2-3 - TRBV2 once TGTGCCAGCAGTCTGGAGTCAGTCCCAGATACGCAGTATTTT CASSLESVPDTQYF
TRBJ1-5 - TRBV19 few TGTGCCAGTAGCGGACAGAAGAGGGGTGGCAATCAGCCCCAGCATTTT CASSGQKRGGNQPQHF
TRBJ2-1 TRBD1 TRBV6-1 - TGTGCCAGCAGTGAAATAGGGACAGGGAATGAGCAGTTCTTC CASSEIGTGNEQFF
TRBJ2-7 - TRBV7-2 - TGTGCCAGCAGCTCACAGGGTTACGAGCAGTACTTC CASSSQGYEQYF
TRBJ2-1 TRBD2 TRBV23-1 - TGCGCCAGCAGTCGAGAAAACCACTATAGCGGGACGCCGAGAAATGAGCAGTTCTTC CASSRENHYSGTPRNEQFF
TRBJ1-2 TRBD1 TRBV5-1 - TGCGCCAGCAGCCCGACAGGGGCTACCGGCGGCTACACCTTC CASSPTGATGGYTF
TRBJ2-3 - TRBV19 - TGTGCCAGACTACCTCTAGCGAGTACGCAGTATTTT CARLPLASTQYF
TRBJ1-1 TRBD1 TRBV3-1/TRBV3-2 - TGTGCCAGCAGCCCGGGACAGGGGAACACTGAAGCTTTCTTT CASSPGQGNTEAFF
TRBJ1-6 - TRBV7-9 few TGTGCCAGCAGCCAACAGACAGTCAATTCACCCCTCCACTTT CASSQQTVNSPLHF
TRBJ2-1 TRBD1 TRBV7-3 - TGTGCCAGCAGCACAAACAGGGGGGAGCAGTTCTTC CASSTNRGEQFF
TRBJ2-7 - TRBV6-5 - TGTGCCAGCAGTCCGCGGGACGGGGCCTACGAGCAGTACTTC CASSPRDGAYEQYF
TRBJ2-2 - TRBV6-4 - TGTGCCAGCAGTGATGTGAGGGAGAATTCCGGGGAGCTGTTTTTT CASSDVRENSGELFF
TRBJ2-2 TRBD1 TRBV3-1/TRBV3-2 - TGTGCCAGCAGCCAAGCCAACGGGGCAGGGGGTCGCGGGGAGCTGTTTTTT CASSQANGAGGRGELFF
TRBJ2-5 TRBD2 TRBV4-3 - TGCGCCAGCAGCCAGACCCCCGGGACTACCTTCGAGACCCAGTACTTC CASSQTPGTTFETQYF
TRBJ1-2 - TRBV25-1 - TGTGCCAGCAGTGCAGGAACGAATGGCTACACCTTC CASSAGTNGYTF
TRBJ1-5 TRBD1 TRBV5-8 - TGTGCCAGCAGCCCTCGGACAGGTCGCAATCAGCCCCAGCATTTT CASSPRTGRNQPQHF
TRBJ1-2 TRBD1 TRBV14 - TGTGCCAGCAGCCAAGCCTCAGGGGGCGATGGCTACACCTTC CASSQASGGDGYTF
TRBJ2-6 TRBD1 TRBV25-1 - TGTGCCAGCACACCCGGGACAGGGATTACTGGGGCCAACGTCCTGACTTTC CASTPGTGITGANVLTF
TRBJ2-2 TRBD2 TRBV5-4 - TGTGCCAGCAGCAAGGGACTAGTGACGAACACCGGGGAGCTGTTTTTT CASSKGLVTNTGELFF
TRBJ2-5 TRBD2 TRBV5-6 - TGTGCCAGCAGCTTGGCTCTAGCGGGAGGAGAGACCCAGTACTTC CASSLALAGGETQYF
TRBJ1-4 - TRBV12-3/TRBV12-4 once TGTGCCAGCAGCAAAGGGGCGAGTGAAAAACTGTTTTTT CASSKGASEKLFF